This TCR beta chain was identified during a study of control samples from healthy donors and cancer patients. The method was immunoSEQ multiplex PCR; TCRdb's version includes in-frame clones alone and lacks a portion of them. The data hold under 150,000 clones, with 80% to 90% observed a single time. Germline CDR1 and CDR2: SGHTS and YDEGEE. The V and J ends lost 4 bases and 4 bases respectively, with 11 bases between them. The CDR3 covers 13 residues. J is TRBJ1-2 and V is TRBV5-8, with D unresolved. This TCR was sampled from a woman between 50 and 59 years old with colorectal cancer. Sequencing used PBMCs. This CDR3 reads CASSPMEGYGYTF. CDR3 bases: TGTGCCAGCAGCCCCATGGAGGGCTATGGCTACACCTTC.